Listed here are 5 T cell receptor beta chains from one sample, sequenced in a study of beta chain features in type 1 diabetes. The investigators reverse transcribed all of the isolated RNA, so they sequenced expressed TCRB transcripts. Profiling relied on immunoSEQ multiplex PCR, and the TCRdb table lists in-frame clones only, not all of them. The repertoire holds about 700,000 clones, under 15% seen once, with 0.02% to 0.025% in the top ten. General study findings and limits: Across all four CD4+ subsets, people with type 1 diabetes showed modestly shorter TCRB CDR3s.

The antigens for these receptors are not known. The sequenced sample consisted of naive CD4+ T cells from blood. These receptors were collected from a man aged 18 to 35 with type 1 diabetes.

Only a few counts were recorded for this clone. The chain couples TRBV10-2 to TRBJ1-1; D remains ambiguous. The CDR3 consists of 13 residues. Germline V CDR1 and CDR2: WSHSY, SAAADI. Trimming removed 4 bases at V and 3 bases at J, with 9 bases between. CDR3 DNA: TGCGCCAGCAGTGTTGTTCTAGACACTGAAGCTTTCTTT. Its translation is CASSVVLDTEAFF.

The chain employs TRBV6-4 and TRBJ1-1, with unresolved D. The CDR3 covers 13 residues. Looked up from germline, CDR1 is MRHNA and CDR2 is SNTAGT. Trimming stripped 5 bases from V and 3 bases from J, with 10 bases between. The CDR3 loop is CASSIQVDTEAFF. In nucleotides, the CDR3 is TGTGCCAGCAGTATCCAGGTTGACACTGAAGCTTTCTTT.

This clone was picked up a small number of times. The CDR3 loop reads CASSVAVGTNTEAFF. The DNA of the CDR3 is TGTGCCAGCAGTGTGGCGGTCGGAACGAACACTGAAGCTTTCTTT. V and J are TRBV6-1 and TRBJ1-1; no clear D. V lost 4 bases, J lost 1 base, and 13 bases lay in between. In germline, CDR1 is MNHNS, CDR2 SASEGT. CDR3 length equals 15 residues.

In this sample, this clone turned up a few times. The CDR3 DNA sequence: TGTGCCAGCAGCCGGTCGAAGGGGGGCAACTATGGCTACACCTTC. This sequence encodes CASSRSKGGNYGYTF. V and J are TRBV13 and TRBJ1-2; the D gene is possibly TRBD1 (6 bases). Germline CDR1 PRHDT, CDR2 FYEKMQ (reference sequence). There are 15 residues in the CDR3. V lost 5 bases, J lost 2 bases, and 15 bases lay in between.

This chain connects TRBV4-2 to TRBJ2-7; TRBD2 is a possible D gene (5 bases). Germline V gene sequence: CDR1 LGHNA, CDR2 YNFKEQ. V gave up 0 bases and J gave up 6 bases, with 9 bases separating them. This CDR3 is built from 13 residues. In nucleotides, the CDR3 is TGTGCCAGCAGCCAAGAGTCTCGGGGCGAGCAGTACTTC. Its translation: CASSQESRGEQYF.